The TCR beta chain described here comes from a study of control samples from healthy donors and cancer patients. Profiled with immunoSEQ multiplex PCR; TCRdb holds only in-frame clones, not every one. The sample includes some 250,000 clones, roughly 82% seen only once; the top ten take more than 10%. This CDR3 spans 19 amino acids. CDR1 is LNHDA and CDR2 is SQIVND in the germline V gene (reference sequence). After removal of 5 bases from V and 0 bases from J, the junction contained 13 bases not matched to a gene. Material for sequencing was PBMCs. The TCR comes from a woman aged 60 to 75 with lung cancer. The chain couples TRBV19 to TRBJ2-6; 7 nucleotides match TRBD1. The CDR3 loop is CASSPRYGTVGSGANVLTF. CDR3 nucleotides: TGTGCCAGTAGTCCCCGCTATGGGACAGTCGGCTCTGGGGCCAACGTCCTGACTTTC.